These 10 T cell receptor beta chains share one sample of origin, sequenced in a study of T cell changes during pregnancy in multiple sclerosis. TCRdb keeps only in-frame clones here, not all; method: immunoSEQ multiplex PCR. The sample lists 45,000 to 60,000 clones, about 90% occurring once. This specimen consisted of CD4+ T cells from peripheral blood mononuclear cells, obtained after pregnancy. The receptors derive from a female donor in good health, enrolled as a control in a pregnancy study.

V is TRBV2 and J is TRBJ1-5, with TRBD1 as a possible D gene (5 bases). V was cut by 7 bases and J by 1 base, with 11 bases left in between. CDR3 size: 14 residues. Germline assignment: CDR1 SNHLY and CDR2 FYNNEI. This CDR3 reads CASTEGLSNQPQHF. In DNA, the CDR3 is TGTGCCAGCACTGAGGGGCTGAGCAATCAGCCCCAGCATTTT.

This rearrangement joins TRBV30 to TRBJ1-2, with D hard to call. V was pared by 2 bases and J by 7 bases, with 17 bases between. The germline gives CDR1 GTSNPN, CDR2 SVGIG (reference sequence). The CDR3 is made up of 14 amino acids. CDR3 nucleotides: TGTGCCTGGAGTCCCATTCCGGTCTCGAGTGGCTACACCTTC. Protein: CAWSPIPVSSGYTF.

The V gene is TRBV5-8, the J gene TRBJ1-3, with D unresolved. Trimming stripped 6 bases from V and 0 bases from J, with 10 bases between. The CDR3 is 14 residues long. Looked up from germline, CDR1 is SGHTS and CDR2 is YDEGEE. CDR3 sequence reads: CASIMRSSGNTIYF. The DNA for the CDR3 is TGTGCCAGCATAATGAGGAGCTCTGGAAACACCATATATTTT.

V is TRBV19 and J is TRBJ1-1, with a tentative D call TRBD1 (5 bases). Trimming left V 1 base short and J 5 bases short, with 11 bases between. The CDR3 length is 14 residues. In germline, CDR1 is LNHDA, CDR2 SQIVND (reference sequence). The chain's CDR3 is CASSIGAGRTEAFF. The CDR3 region has the DNA TGTGCCAGTAGTATAGGTGCAGGGAGGACTGAAGCTTTCTTT.

The chain has TRBV2 and TRBJ1-5, with 9 bases lining up with TRBD1. Matching the DNA end better, TRBJ2-3 makes the J call doubtful. The CDR3 totals 15 residues. Germline assignment: CDR1 SNHLY and CDR2 FYNNEI. CDR3 nucleotides: TGTGCCAGCAATAATCAGGGACAGGGTAATCAGCCCCAGTATTTT. Protein product: CASNNQGQGNQPQYF.

This chain uses TRBV2 with TRBJ2-3; 9 bases fit TRBD2. With V trimmed by 7 bases and J by 5 bases, 7 bases remained unmatched. This CDR3 comprises 14 residues. The germline gives CDR1 SNHLY, CDR2 FYNNEI. The CDR3 spells CASTSGGRVDTQYF. In DNA form, the CDR3 reads TGTGCCAGCACCAGCGGGGGGCGCGTAGATACGCAGTATTTT.

CDR3 loop: CATSRVSGNTEAFF. CDR3 bases: TGTGCCACCAGCAGAGTATCCGGGAACACTGAAGCTTTCTTT. The chain recombines TRBV15 with TRBJ1-1; no clear D gene. Germline CDR1 and CDR2: LNHNV and YYDKDF (reference sequence). Trimming cost V 1 base and J 1 base, with 7 bases left between them. This CDR3 comprises 14 residues.

The chain has TRBV7-9 and TRBJ2-1, with TRBD2 matching over 12 bases. CDR1 SEHNR and CDR2 FQNEAQ come from the germline V gene (reference sequence). The V segment lost 1 base and the J segment 5 bases; nucleotides outside the gene matches: 12. This CDR3 has 19 amino acids. CDR3 coding DNA: TGTGCCAGCAGCTTAGGCGAGGGACTAGCGGGCAGAGCGAACAATGAGCAGTTCTTC. Translation: CASSLGEGLAGRANNEQFF.

The gene calls are TRBV19 and TRBJ2-2; 9 nucleotides match TRBD1. CDR1 and CDR2 from the germline V gene are LNHDA and SQIVND (reference sequence). The CDR3 sequence is 15 residues long. Trimming took 6 bases from V and 2 from J; bases not matched to a gene: 4. CDR3 loop: CASRGGQGNTGELFF. CDR3 coding DNA: TGTGCCAGTAGAGGGGGACAGGGTAACACCGGGGAGCTGTTTTTT.

The rearrangement uses TRBV11-2 and TRBJ2-1; TRBD1 is a possible D gene (5 bases). CDR3 length equals 15 residues. Per germline, CDR1 SGHAT and CDR2 FQNNGV. Trimming cost V 5 bases and J 6 bases, with 17 bases left between them. Here the CDR3 reads CASSIRGYSTNEQFF. The CDR3 DNA follows: TGTGCCAGCAGCATAAGGGGATACTCAACCAATGAGCAGTTCTTC.